This T cell receptor (beta chain) was sequenced in a study of T cell changes during pregnancy in multiple sclerosis. Method: immunoSEQ multiplex PCR; TCRdb's copy keeps in-frame clones and lacks some. The repertoire holds some 93,000 clones, with 91% as singletons. Trimming removed 5 bases from V and 3 bases from J, with 13 bases in between. The CDR3 spans 14 residues. Germline CDR1 is SEHNR and CDR2 is FQNEAQ (reference sequence). The sequence was collected from a female donor in good health, enrolled as a control in a pregnancy study. The sequencing here drew on peripheral blood, taken after pregnancy. The chain combines TRBV7-9 with TRBJ1-2, with D perhaps TRBD1 (6 bases). The DNA of the CDR3 is TGTGCCAGCAGCCCAGCGGGGGGCTACTATGGCTACACCTTC. Amino acids: CASSPAGGYYGYTF.